The rows below give T cell receptor beta chains drawn from one sample of a study of cytomegalovirus exposure and HLA in healthy donors. Repertoires were generated with immunoSEQ multiplex PCR, while TCRdb's copy carries only in-frame clones and drops some. This table has around 160,000 clones, roughly 66% appearing once. Sequencing was carried out using PBMCs. The receptors here all came from a woman younger than 35 in good health and CMV-seronegative. Both conserved end residues are part of each CDR3. Each record gives: V gene, clone size, D gene, J gene, CDR3 protein, CDR3 DNA. The D gene is left open where the match is weak. Rows may omit the clone size; those that give it use once, few, many or a size class.

V gene: TRBV7-2; clone size: -; D gene: -; J gene: TRBJ1-5; CDR3 protein: CASSSSGYSNQPQHF; CDR3 DNA: TGTGCCAGCAGCTCTTCGGGGTATAGCAATCAGCCCCAGCATTTT
V gene: TRBV15; clone size: -; D gene: TRBD1; J gene: TRBJ1-6; CDR3 protein: CATSGGQYNSPLHF; CDR3 DNA: TGTGCCACCAGTGGGGGACAGTATAATTCACCCCTCCACTTT
V gene: TRBV19; clone size: -; D gene: -; J gene: TRBJ1-2; CDR3 protein: CASSIEARPSYGYTF; CDR3 DNA: TGTGCCAGTAGTATAGAAGCCAGGCCCTCCTATGGCTACACCTTC
V gene: TRBV11-2; clone size: -; D gene: -; J gene: TRBJ2-5; CDR3 protein: CASTPPTREETQYF; CDR3 DNA: TGTGCCAGCACCCCCCCGACTAGAGAAGAGACCCAGTACTTC
V gene: TRBV6-6; clone size: once; D gene: -; J gene: TRBJ1-1; CDR3 protein: CASSQFTGTTEAFF; CDR3 DNA: TGTGCCAGCAGTCAATTTACAGGGACCACTGAAGCTTTCTTT
V gene: TRBV28; clone size: -; D gene: TRBD1; J gene: TRBJ1-4; CDR3 protein: CASSLSRGQGNEKLFF; CDR3 DNA: TGTGCCAGCAGTTTATCCCGGGGACAGGGTAATGAAAAACTGTTTTTT
V gene: TRBV6-5; clone size: -; D gene: TRBD1; J gene: TRBJ1-5; CDR3 protein: CASSSGTGGYNQPQHF; CDR3 DNA: TGTGCCAGCAGTTCCGGGACAGGGGGTTACAATCAGCCCCAGCATTTT
V gene: TRBV6-5; clone size: -; D gene: -; J gene: TRBJ2-1; CDR3 protein: CASTSGESAYNEQFF; CDR3 DNA: TGTGCCAGCACCTCGGGAGAATCTGCCTACAATGAGCAGTTCTTC
V gene: TRBV19; clone size: -; D gene: -; J gene: TRBJ2-3; CDR3 protein: CASSISTDTQYF; CDR3 DNA: TGTGCCAGTAGTATCTCCACAGATACGCAGTATTTT
V gene: TRBV4-3; clone size: -; D gene: TRBD1; J gene: TRBJ2-5; CDR3 protein: CASSQGQTNQETQYF; CDR3 DNA: TGCGCCAGCAGCCAGGGACAGACTAACCAAGAGACCCAGTACTTC
V gene: TRBV27; clone size: -; D gene: TRBD1; J gene: TRBJ1-6; CDR3 protein: CASSYLGQGRRNSPLHF; CDR3 DNA: TGTGCCAGCAGTTACTTGGGACAGGGGCGTAGGAATTCACCCCTCCACTTT
V gene: TRBV5-5; clone size: once; D gene: TRBD1; J gene: TRBJ2-2; CDR3 protein: CASSLSGTGGFRDTGELFF; CDR3 DNA: TGTGCCAGCAGCTTGAGCGGGACAGGGGGTTTTCGGGACACCGGGGAGCTGTTTTTT
V gene: TRBV6-5; clone size: -; D gene: -; J gene: TRBJ1-1; CDR3 protein: CASSYSSGGNTEAFF; CDR3 DNA: TGTGCCAGCAGTTACTCGTCGGGAGGGAACACTGAAGCTTTCTTT
V gene: TRBV27; clone size: -; D gene: -; J gene: TRBJ2-7; CDR3 protein: CASTPGGAGSYEQYF; CDR3 DNA: TGTGCCAGCACCCCTGGAGGAGCGGGTTCCTACGAGCAGTACTTC
V gene: TRBV6-5; clone size: -; D gene: -; J gene: TRBJ1-4; CDR3 protein: CASSRQATNEKLFF; CDR3 DNA: TGTGCCAGCAGCCGACAGGCAACTAATGAAAAACTGTTTTTT
V gene: TRBV29-1; clone size: few; D gene: TRBD2; J gene: TRBJ2-1; CDR3 protein: CSVERGASGRGGEQFF; CDR3 DNA: TGCAGCGTTGAAAGAGGGGCTAGCGGGAGGGGCGGTGAGCAGTTCTTC
V gene: TRBV9; clone size: once; D gene: -; J gene: TRBJ1-1; CDR3 protein: CASSVEPSFGGGTEAFF; CDR3 DNA: TGTGCCAGCAGCGTAGAGCCCTCTTTTGGGGGGGGCACTGAAGCTTTCTTT
V gene: TRBV4-3; clone size: -; D gene: -; J gene: TRBJ2-1; CDR3 protein: CASSPGTFGHYISSYNEQFF; CDR3 DNA: TGCGCCAGCAGCCCCGGGACATTTGGCCACTATATCAGCTCCTACAATGAGCAGTTCTTC
V gene: TRBV10-3; clone size: -; D gene: -; J gene: TRBJ2-6; CDR3 protein: CAISVGQINSGANVLTF; CDR3 DNA: TGTGCCATCAGTGTCGGACAGATTAACTCTGGGGCCAACGTCCTGACTTTC
V gene: TRBV5-1; clone size: -; D gene: -; J gene: TRBJ2-5; CDR3 protein: CASSLDGQGSGETQYF; CDR3 DNA: TGCGCCAGCAGCTTGGATGGTCAGGGGTCCGGAGAGACCCAGTACTTC
V gene: TRBV2; clone size: -; D gene: TRBD1; J gene: TRBJ2-1; CDR3 protein: CASSKGAETEQFF; CDR3 DNA: TGTGCCAGCAGTAAGGGGGCAGAGACTGAGCAGTTCTTC
V gene: TRBV5-4; clone size: -; D gene: TRBD2; J gene: TRBJ2-1; CDR3 protein: CASSGAGANYNEQFF; CDR3 DNA: TGTGCCAGCAGCGGAGCGGGGGCCAACTACAATGAGCAGTTCTTC
V gene: TRBV28; clone size: -; D gene: -; J gene: TRBJ2-1; CDR3 protein: CASSLSQDNEQFF; CDR3 DNA: TGTGCCAGCAGTTTAAGTCAGGACAATGAGCAGTTCTTC
V gene: TRBV6-7; clone size: -; D gene: TRBD1; J gene: TRBJ1-5; CDR3 protein: CASSYSTGVSYQPQHF; CDR3 DNA: TGTGCCAGCAGTTACTCGACAGGGGTCAGCTATCAGCCCCAGCATTTT
V gene: TRBV9; clone size: few; D gene: -; J gene: TRBJ1-2; CDR3 protein: CASSVQGPYGYTF; CDR3 DNA: TGTGCCAGCAGCGTCCAGGGGCCATATGGCTACACCTTC
V gene: TRBV5-1; clone size: -; D gene: -; J gene: TRBJ2-3; CDR3 protein: CASSPTVSVTDTQYF; CDR3 DNA: TGCGCCAGCAGCCCTACAGTTAGTGTCACAGATACGCAGTATTTT
V gene: TRBV27; clone size: once; D gene: -; J gene: TRBJ1-1; CDR3 protein: CASSHIRLDSNTEAFF; CDR3 DNA: TGTGCCAGCAGTCACATTAGACTAGACAGTAACACTGAAGCTTTCTTT
V gene: TRBV2; clone size: -; D gene: TRBD1; J gene: TRBJ2-2; CDR3 protein: CASSEVRWGQGRNTGELFF; CDR3 DNA: TGTGCCAGCAGTGAAGTAAGATGGGGACAGGGGCGGAACACCGGGGAGCTGTTTTTT
V gene: TRBV2; clone size: -; D gene: -; J gene: TRBJ1-2; CDR3 protein: CASKAGNYGGYTF; CDR3 DNA: TGTGCCAGCAAGGCAGGGAACTATGGAGGCTACACCTTC
V gene: TRBV5-1; clone size: -; D gene: -; J gene: TRBJ2-5; CDR3 protein: CASSLSQGLGETQYF; CDR3 DNA: TGCGCCAGCAGCTTGTCTCAGGGGCTGGGAGAGACCCAGTACTTC
V gene: TRBV2; clone size: -; D gene: -; J gene: TRBJ1-5; CDR3 protein: CASTAWSQQPQHF; CDR3 DNA: TGTGCCAGCACCGCGTGGTCCCAACAGCCCCAGCATTTT
V gene: TRBV11-2; clone size: -; D gene: TRBD1; J gene: TRBJ1-1; CDR3 protein: CASSFTGASDTEAFF; CDR3 DNA: TGTGCCAGCAGCTTTACAGGGGCGTCGGACACTGAAGCTTTCTTT
V gene: TRBV7-2; clone size: -; D gene: TRBD2; J gene: TRBJ2-1; CDR3 protein: CASSPGHPGLAEEGEQFF; CDR3 DNA: TGTGCCAGCAGCCCGGGCCACCCGGGACTAGCGGAAGAGGGTGAGCAGTTCTTC
V gene: TRBV30; clone size: -; D gene: -; J gene: TRBJ1-1; CDR3 protein: CAWTLGGGSEAFF; CDR3 DNA: TGTGCCTGGACCTTAGGGGGGGGGTCTGAAGCTTTCTTT
V gene: TRBV10-2; clone size: -; D gene: -; J gene: TRBJ2-2; CDR3 protein: CASSRQGNTGELFF; CDR3 DNA: TGCGCCAGCAGTCGACAAGGGAACACCGGGGAGCTGTTTTTT
V gene: TRBV7-2; clone size: -; D gene: -; J gene: TRBJ1-1; CDR3 protein: CASSLGEDTEAFF; CDR3 DNA: TGTGCCAGCAGCTTGGGGGAGGACACTGAAGCTTTCTTT
V gene: TRBV29-1; clone size: -; D gene: TRBD1; J gene: TRBJ1-2; CDR3 protein: CSVGQGRGNYGYTF; CDR3 DNA: TGCAGCGTTGGACAGGGAAGGGGAAACTATGGCTACACCTTC
V gene: TRBV2; clone size: -; D gene: TRBD1; J gene: TRBJ1-1; CDR3 protein: CASRKDRERMNTEAFF; CDR3 DNA: TGTGCCAGCAGGAAGGACAGGGAACGCATGAACACTGAAGCTTTCTTT
V gene: TRBV2; clone size: -; D gene: -; J gene: TRBJ1-1; CDR3 protein: CASIWGSETEAFF; CDR3 DNA: TGTGCCAGCATTTGGGGCTCCGAGACTGAAGCTTTCTTT
V gene: TRBV7-2; clone size: -; D gene: -; J gene: TRBJ2-1; CDR3 protein: CASSAGQYNEQFF; CDR3 DNA: TGTGCCAGCAGCGCAGGACAGTACAATGAGCAGTTCTTC
V gene: TRBV10-3; clone size: -; D gene: TRBD1; J gene: TRBJ2-3; CDR3 protein: CAIASMGQTSTDTQYF; CDR3 DNA: TGTGCCATCGCTTCAATGGGACAGACCAGCACAGATACGCAGTATTTT
V gene: TRBV7-2; clone size: -; D gene: -; J gene: TRBJ1-4; CDR3 protein: CASSLGLTNEKLFF; CDR3 DNA: TGTGCCAGCAGCTTAGGTCTAACTAATGAAAAACTGTTTTTT
V gene: TRBV10-3; clone size: -; D gene: -; J gene: TRBJ2-5; CDR3 protein: CAISESGRATGETQYF; CDR3 DNA: TGTGCCATCAGTGAGTCTGGCAGGGCAACGGGAGAGACCCAGTACTTC
V gene: TRBV11-2; clone size: -; D gene: -; J gene: TRBJ2-2; CDR3 protein: CASSHGLGATGELFF; CDR3 DNA: TGTGCCAGCAGCCACGGGTTAGGGGCCACCGGGGAGCTGTTTTTT
V gene: TRBV6-4; clone size: -; D gene: TRBD2; J gene: TRBJ2-3; CDR3 protein: CASSERGGVTDTQYF; CDR3 DNA: TGTGCCAGCAGTGAACGCGGGGGAGTCACAGATACGCAGTATTTT
V gene: TRBV14; clone size: -; D gene: TRBD1; J gene: TRBJ2-5; CDR3 protein: CASSQNRGPGETQYF; CDR3 DNA: TGTGCCAGCAGCCAAAACAGGGGCCCGGGAGAGACCCAGTACTTC
V gene: TRBV28; clone size: -; D gene: -; J gene: TRBJ1-4; CDR3 protein: CASRSGMENEKLFF; CDR3 DNA: TGTGCCAGCAGGTCCGGGATGGAAAATGAAAAACTGTTTTTT
V gene: TRBV2; clone size: -; D gene: TRBD1; J gene: TRBJ2-1; CDR3 protein: CASIVDRANEQFF; CDR3 DNA: TGTGCCAGCATAGTGGACAGGGCCAATGAGCAGTTCTTC
V gene: TRBV27; clone size: -; D gene: -; J gene: TRBJ2-2; CDR3 protein: CASSFNRNTGELFF; CDR3 DNA: TGTGCCAGCAGTTTTAACAGGAACACCGGGGAGCTGTTTTTT
V gene: TRBV10-3; clone size: few; D gene: -; J gene: TRBJ1-3; CDR3 protein: CAISDSSGNTIYF; CDR3 DNA: TGTGCCATCAGTGACAGCTCTGGAAACACCATATATTTT